The entry that follows covers one T cell receptor beta chain sequence. TCRdb's table, derived via immunoSEQ multiplex PCR, lists solely in-frame clones and lacks some. Here the sample spans about 100,000 clones, around nine tenths being singletons. The CDR3 is 12 residues long. V was clipped by 2 bases and J by 9 bases, with 11 bases between them. The V gene's germline CDR1 is MNHNS and CDR2 SASEGT. The sample comes from a study of control samples from healthy donors and cancer patients. The sequencing sample was made of blood. The sequence came from a man aged 25 to 45 in good health. The chain is built from TRBV6-1 and TRBJ2-7; no reliable D call. The CDR3 nucleotides read TGTGCCAGCAGTGAACAACTATTAGGGCAGTACTTC. Protein: CASSEQLLGQYF.